This T cell receptor beta chain was obtained from a study of metastatic and nonmetastatic thyroid tumors. No treatment of any kind had been given to any patient before thyroid surgery. The CDR3 extends over 14 amino acids. Between the trimmed V and J ends, which lost 5 bases and 2 bases, there was a span of 13 bases. In germline, CDR1 is SGHNT, CDR2 YENEEA. TCRdb re-called clones from the PCR reads using MiXCR. The sample lists fewer than 15,000 clones, about 12% occurring once. By sample fraction, this clone is medium-sized. The source is a female donor with papillary thyroid cancer or a benign thyroid nodule (not recorded which). Some clones in this sample may be carry-over from other donors' samples. Sequencing was carried out using blood. The J gene is TRBJ2-7, the V gene TRBV11-3; maybe TRBD1 (5 bases). CDR3 DNA: TGTGCCAGCAGCGGGTACACAGGAGCCTACGAGCAGTACTTC. Amino acid sequence: CASSGYTGAYEQYF.